This TCR beta chain was retrieved from a study of OX40 agonist ivuxolimab in advanced cancers. About the study: Partial responses were seen in three patients, one with hepatocellular carcinoma and two with cutaneous melanoma.

A word on this clone: Its specificity is not known.

Study results and caveats: Some nonresponders additionally presented with little normalized T-cell clonal expansion. Among the least clonally expanded were partial responders at 0.1-3.0 mg/kg.

Germline CDR1 is GTSNPN and CDR2 is SVGIG (reference sequence). V lost 3 bases, J lost 0 bases, and 8 bases lay in between. There are 13 residues in the CDR3. The data were produced by immunoSEQ multiplex PCR, yet TCRdb's version contains in-frame clones alone and is incomplete. The sample records roughly 100,000 clones, just under 95% being singletons. The source was CD4+ or CD8+ T cells sorted from blood, collected in a trial of the OX40 agonist ivuxolimab. V usage is TRBV30 and J usage is TRBJ1-1; D remains unclear. The clonotype comes from an adult with an advanced solid tumor such as melanoma, head and neck, liver or kidney cancer. CDR3 nucleotides: TGTGCCTGGAGAAATAGCCTGAACACTGAAGCTTTCTTT. Translation: CAWRNSLNTEAFF.